The clone carrying this TCR beta chain has a count of ten or more. Its antigen is undetermined. The source of the sample is a study of T-cell reconstitution after alpha-beta-depleted transplantation in children. Study-wide points: T-cell numbers and diversity, one year after transplant, stemmed largely from T cells that were newly produced.

This sample's TCRbeta library carried unique molecular identifier barcodes. TCRdb recomputed calls from the PCR reads with MiXCR, one row per CDR3 protein. The repertoire holds roughly 100,000 distinct CDR3 sequences, roughly 6% seen once, with roughly 6.1% in the top ten. The material sequenced was PBMCs, mostly from graft donor cells, taken 60 days after TCRalphabeta/CD19-depleted stem cell transplant. The clonotype originates from a female patient between 2 and 15 years old who had a stem cell transplant for Fanconi anemia, so the T cells may come from the graft donor.

The CDR3 nucleotides read TGCAGCGCTGATACAGGGGACACTGAAGCTTTCTTT. Its translation: CSADTGDTEAFF. The V gene is TRBV29-1, the J gene TRBJ1-1, with 7 bases that match TRBD1. Germline assignment: CDR1 SQVTM and CDR2 ANQGSEA. The CDR3 covers 12 residues. V dropped 7 bases and J dropped 3; count of bases not matched to a gene: 5.